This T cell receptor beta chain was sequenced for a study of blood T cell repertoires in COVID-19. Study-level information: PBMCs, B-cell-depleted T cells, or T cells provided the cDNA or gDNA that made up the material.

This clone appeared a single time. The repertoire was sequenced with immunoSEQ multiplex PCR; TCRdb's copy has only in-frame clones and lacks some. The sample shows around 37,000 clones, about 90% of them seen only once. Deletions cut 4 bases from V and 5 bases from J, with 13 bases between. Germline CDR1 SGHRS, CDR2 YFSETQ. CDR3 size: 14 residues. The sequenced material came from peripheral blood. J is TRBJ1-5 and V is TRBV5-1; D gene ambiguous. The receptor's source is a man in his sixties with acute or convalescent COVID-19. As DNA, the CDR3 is TGCGCCAGCAGCCCAGGAGGGTCCCATCAGCCCCAGCATTTT. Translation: CASSPGGSHQPQHF.